This T cell receptor (beta chain) was recorded in a study of a mutant IDH1 vaccine in newly diagnosed glioma. Study background: Treated individuals were about 60% male and about 38% female, averaging roughly 44 years of age.

Time point specified: week 35, safety follow-up. In the vaccine, a single dose held 300 ug of the mutant IDH1 20-mer peptide, along with topical imiquimod. As to this clone: Its antigen is still unknown.

The protocol was immunoSEQ multiplex PCR, while the TCRdb copy is restricted to in-frame clones and leaves out a portion. Among approximately 28,000 clones listed, approximately 87% were seen once. This CDR3 comprises 15 residues. Germline V gene lookup returns CDR1 LGHNA and CDR2 YSLEER. V was cut by 0 bases and J by 7 bases, with 10 bases left in between. This TCR derives from a man aged 25-45 years with glioma. This rearrangement joins TRBV4-3 to TRBJ1-6, with a possible D match to TRBD1 (6 bases). Sample: PBMCs, taken from a glioma patient whose treatment included an IDH1 peptide vaccine. The CDR3 is CASSQDRGQNSPLHF. As DNA, the CDR3 is TGCGCCAGCAGCCAAGACAGGGGCCAAAATTCACCCCTCCACTTT.